The 30 T cell receptor beta chains given below trace back to one sample, sequenced in a study of cytomegalovirus exposure and HLA in healthy donors. PCR was performed using 60 Vbeta and 13 Jbeta primers. TCRdb keeps only in-frame clones here, not all; method: immunoSEQ multiplex PCR. The repertoire holds 180,000 or so clones, with 77% as singletons. Source material: PBMCs. The receptors come from a man younger than 35 in good health and CMV-seronegative.

CDR3 residues: CASSYSTFLYGYTF. CDR3 coding DNA: TGTGCCAGCAGTTACTCGACATTCCTCTATGGCTACACCTTC. J is TRBJ1-2 and V is TRBV6-6; D is ambiguous. Looked up from germline, CDR1 is MNHNY and CDR2 is SVGAGI (reference sequence). This CDR3 region has 14 residues. Trimming left V 0 bases short and J 4 bases short, with 9 bases between.

V and J are TRBV2 and TRBJ1-2; TRBD1 aligns across 8 bases. The germline gives CDR1 SNHLY, CDR2 FYNNEI. The CDR3 consists of 15 residues. The trim removed 3 bases at V and 7 bases at J, leaving 10 bases unmatched. This CDR3 reads CASSDRTGSVVGYTF. CDR3 nucleotide sequence: TGTGCCAGCAGTGATCGGACAGGGTCAGTCGTTGGCTACACCTTC.

This clone was seen just once. One end of the junction is discordant with germline, which a read error may explain. The rearrangement joins TRBV7-7 to TRBJ2-5; 9 nucleotides match TRBD1. Germline V gene lookup returns CDR1 SSHAT and CDR2 FNYEAQ (reference sequence). The CDR3 has 15 residues. In nucleotides, the CDR3 is TGTGCTAGCAGCCTCACCGGGACAGGGATAGAGACCCAGTACTTC. This gives the protein CASSLTGTGIETQYF.

This clone has just a few counts. The rearrangement joins TRBV7-8 to TRBJ1-2; 9 bases agree with TRBD1. Germline lookup yields CDR1 SGHVS and CDR2 FQNEAQ. The CDR3 length is 14 residues. The V segment lost 5 bases and the J segment 6 bases; nucleotides outside the gene matches: 7. CDR3 DNA: TGTGCCAGCAGCCTGGACAGGGGTGAGGATGGCTACACCTTC. Translating it yields CASSLDRGEDGYTF.

As DNA, the CDR3 is TGCGCCAGCAGCGCACAGGGGCTAACAGATACGCAGTATTTT. Its protein product is CASSAQGLTDTQYF. The rearrangement joins TRBV4-1 to TRBJ2-3; 7 nucleotides align to TRBD1. V shed 5 bases and J 3 bases; nucleotides not matched to a gene: 5. The CDR3 contains 14 residues. CDR1 MGHRA and CDR2 YSYEKL come from the germline V gene.

In DNA form, the CDR3 reads TGTGCCAGCAGCTTGATCCCAGCCTACGAGCAGTACTTC. Translation: CASSLIPAYEQYF. The rearrangement uses TRBV5-5 and TRBJ2-7; no clear D gene. Germline V lookup: CDR1 SGHKS, CDR2 YYEKEE (reference sequence). V was clipped by 1 base and J by 2 bases, with 7 bases between them. This CDR3 contains 13 residues.

The rearrangement joins TRBV18 to TRBJ1-1; TRBD1 matches 11 bases. CDR1 and CDR2 from the germline V gene are KGHSH and LQKENI. V lost 2 bases and J lost 0; bases outside the gene matches: 8. This CDR3 has 18 residues. The CDR3 protein is CASSPYSRDRGLNTEAFF. CDR3 bases: TGTGCCAGCTCACCATATTCCCGGGACAGGGGGTTGAACACTGAAGCTTTCTTT.

V gene TRBV6-5 combines with J gene TRBJ1-2, with TRBD1 as a possible D gene (5 bases). In germline, CDR1 is MNHEY, CDR2 SVGAGI. The CDR3 contains 11 residues. V was pared by 11 bases and J by 4 bases, with 11 bases between. The CDR3 sequence is CAFQDTYGYTF. The CDR3 bases are TGTGCCTTCCAGGACACCTATGGCTACACCTTC.

The chain links TRBV30 to TRBJ2-7; TRBD1 might be the D (6 bases). The CDR3 sequence is 12 residues long. Per the germline V gene, CDR1 is GTSNPN and CDR2 is SVGIG (reference sequence). With 1 base removed from V and 3 bases from J, the gap between germline ends came to 7 bases. The CDR3 DNA is TGTGCCTGGAGTGACAGGGTCTACGAGCAGTACTTC. Encoded protein: CAWSDRVYEQYF.

The chain recombines TRBV30 with TRBJ2-7; 7 positions match TRBD1. From germline, CDR1 is GTSNPN and CDR2 SVGIG (reference sequence). Trimming cost V 3 bases and J 0 bases; bases outside gene matches: 8. The CDR3 has 15 amino acids. The CDR3 protein is CAWSAKTGSSYEQYF. CDR3 nucleotide sequence: TGTGCCTGGAGCGCTAAGACAGGGAGCTCCTACGAGCAGTACTTC.

This clone is labeled medium-sized. The chain has TRBV4-3 and TRBJ2-7; 8 positions match TRBD1. Germline-derived CDR1 and CDR2 are LGHNA and YSLEER. V shed 2 bases, J shed 0 bases, and the junction held 9 bases outside the gene matches. The CDR3 length is 17 residues. CDR3 bases: TGCGCCAGCAGCCAACATTGGGACAGGACAAACTCCTACGAGCAGTACTTC. Translation: CASSQHWDRTNSYEQYF.

The rearrangement uses TRBV11-2 and TRBJ2-1; a weak D match, TRBD1 (6 bases). Germline V gene sequence: CDR1 SGHAT, CDR2 FQNNGV. V lost 2 bases, J lost 0 bases, and 11 bases lay in between. The CDR3 runs 16 residues. The CDR3 sequence: CASSLNRASSYNEQFF. CDR3 sequence (DNA): TGTGCCAGCAGCTTAAACAGGGCAAGCTCCTACAATGAGCAGTTCTTC.

This chain links TRBV19 with TRBJ1-2, with D uncertain. With 2 bases removed from V and 4 bases from J, the gap between germline ends came to 14 bases. CDR1 is LNHDA and CDR2 is SQIVND in the germline V gene (reference sequence). This CDR3 spans 15 amino acids. CDR3 sequence: CASSILTDPLYGYTF. CDR3 DNA sequence: TGTGCCAGTAGTATACTTACAGATCCGCTCTATGGCTACACCTTC.

This clone has just a few counts. The chain's CDR3 is CASSVGPGLAGVYEQYF. The CDR3, as DNA: TGTGCCAGCAGCGTAGGCCCCGGACTAGCGGGAGTCTACGAGCAGTACTTC. This chain links TRBV9 with TRBJ2-7; 13 nucleotides match TRBD2. V dropped 0 bases and J dropped 3; count of bases not matched to a gene: 6. CDR3 length equals 17 residues. Germline lookup yields CDR1 SGDLS and CDR2 YYNGEE.

The CDR3 sequence: CASRDRLYPHGYTF. The CDR3, as DNA: TGTGCCAGCAGGGACAGGCTTTACCCCCATGGCTACACCTTC. This chain joins TRBV9 and TRBJ1-2; 7 bases are shared with TRBD1. Trimming took 5 bases from V and 6 from J; bases not matched to a gene: 10. The CDR3 loop spans 14 amino acids. CDR1 and CDR2 from the germline V gene are SGDLS and YYNGEE.

CDR3 sequence (DNA): TGTGCCAGCACGGGAATGCGCACTGAAGCTTTCTTT. Translating gives CASTGMRTEAFF. V is TRBV6-1 and J is TRBJ1-1, with D uncertain. Trimming stripped 7 bases from V and 4 bases from J, with 10 bases between. The CDR3 consists of 12 residues. Germline loops: CDR1 MNHNS, CDR2 SASEGT.

The chain couples TRBV6-5 to TRBJ2-1, with 8 bases fitting TRBD1. Looked up from germline, CDR1 is MNHEY and CDR2 is SVGAGI. The CDR3 has 14 residues. Trimming at V came to 6 bases and at J to 1 base, leaving 2 bases not matched to a gene. CDR3 region: CASRRQGSYNEQFF. The CDR3 DNA reads TGTGCCAGCAGGAGACAGGGGTCCTACAATGAGCAGTTCTTC.

The V gene is TRBV5-4, the J gene TRBJ2-1, with TRBD2 identical over 15 bases. Germline-derived CDR1 and CDR2 are SGHNT and YYREEE (reference sequence). The J segment lost 7 bases and the V segment lost 4 bases, leaving 9 bases of the junction unmatched. This CDR3 is built from 17 residues. CDR3 region: CASSVWQGTSGRNEQFF. In nucleotides, the CDR3 is TGTGCCAGCAGCGTGTGGCAAGGGACTAGCGGGAGGAATGAGCAGTTCTTC.

This sequence joins TRBV7-2 and TRBJ2-1; TRBD1 matches 8 bases. The germline V gene encodes CDR1 SGHTA and CDR2 FQGNSA. This CDR3 contains 15 residues. The V gene end was trimmed by 1 base and the J gene end by 8 bases; junction bases not matched to a gene: 7. CDR3 nucleotides: TGTGCCAGCAGCTTAGGTGGACAGGGAACGGATGAGCAGTTCTTC. Encoded protein: CASSLGGQGTDEQFF. The variable domain in full, with the rest retrieved from reference TRBV7-2 and TRBJ2-1, is GAGVSQSPSNKVTEKGKDVELRCDPISGHTALYWYRQSLGQGLEFLIYFQGNSAPDKSGLPSDRFSAERTGGSVSTLTIQRTQQEDSAVYLCASSLGGQGTDEQFFGPGTRLTVL.

The chain combines TRBV25-1 with TRBJ1-2; TRBD1 might be the D (5 bases). V dropped 1 base and J dropped 4 bases, with 13 bases sitting between them. CDR3 length: 15 amino acids. Germline assignment: CDR1 MGHDK and CDR2 SYGVNS. Here the CDR3 DNA reads TGTGCCAGCAGTGAATCAGGGAATTGGGGCTATGGCTACACCTTC. It codes for CASSESGNWGYGYTF.

The chain combines TRBV5-4 with TRBJ1-1, with a tentative D call TRBD1 (5 bases). Germline V gene sequence: CDR1 SGHNT, CDR2 YYREEE (reference sequence). The CDR3 covers 13 residues. V lost 2 bases and J 7 bases, leaving 12 bases between the germline ends. The CDR3 coding sequence is TGTGCCAGCAGCTTTCGGGGGGACCGTGAAGCTTTCTTT. Protein product: CASSFRGDREAFF.

This chain links TRBV30 with TRBJ1-6; D is ambiguous. V was clipped by 4 bases and J by 7 bases, with 14 bases between them. The germline V gene encodes CDR1 GTSNPN and CDR2 SVGIG (reference sequence). The CDR3 spans 14 residues. The CDR3: CAWTSHLRNSPLHF. The CDR3 DNA reads TGTGCCTGGACCTCTCATCTGAGAAATTCACCCCTCCACTTT.

Of note for this clone: One end of the junction fails to match germline, which may point to a read error. Other DNA sequences in the same sample also yield this CDR3. This chain joins TRBV6-5 and TRBJ2-1; 13 bases map to TRBD2. Germline V gene lookup returns CDR1 MNHEY and CDR2 SVGAGI. CDR3 length: 15 residues. This CDR3 reads CASRTGTSGVVEQFF. CDR3 nucleotides: TGTGCCAGCAGAACCGGGACTAGCGGGGTAGTTGAGCAATTCTTC.

This clone has only one observation. The rearrangement joins TRBV7-9 to TRBJ2-5; TRBD2 matches 9 bases. The J call may not be correct, given that the DNA end is closer to TRBJ2-7. CDR3 length: 17 residues. Germline-derived CDR1 and CDR2 are SEHNR and FQNEAQ (reference sequence). CDR3 protein: CASSPSILAGSYYEQYF. CDR3 bases: TGTGCCAGCAGCCCATCGATTCTAGCGGGAAGTTACTACGAGCAGTACTTC.

The J gene is TRBJ2-1, the V gene TRBV4-1, with 9 nucleotides matching TRBD2. With 2 bases clipped from V and 4 bases from J, the junction kept 6 bases outside the gene matches. The CDR3 runs 16 residues. CDR1 MGHRA and CDR2 YSYEKL come from the germline V gene. CDR3 region: CASSQLAGDPYNEQFF. In DNA, the CDR3 is TGCGCCAGCAGCCAATTAGCGGGAGACCCGTACAATGAGCAGTTCTTC.

The chain joins TRBV11-2 to TRBJ1-1; D is undetermined. Trimming shortened V by 10 bases and J by 5 bases, and 17 bases separated the two germline ends. Per germline, CDR1 SGHAT and CDR2 FQNNGV. This CDR3 spans 13 amino acids. CDR3 sequence (DNA): TGTGCCACCCGCCGCGGAGTAGTGACTGAAGCTTTCTTT. This codes for CATRRGVVTEAFF.

As regards this clone: At one of its ends the junction is not consistent with the germline gene, which may arise from a read error. The chain links TRBV7-9 to TRBJ2-3; D is uncertain. CDR1 is SEHNR, CDR2 FQNEAQ, per germline (reference sequence). This CDR3 has 14 amino acids. This CDR3 is CASSFSTLTDAQYF. The CDR3, as DNA: TGTGCCAGCAGCTTCTCGACCCTAACAGATGCGCAGTATTTT.

The rearrangement uses TRBV30 and TRBJ1-2; tentatively, D is TRBD1 (5 bases). V lost 5 bases to trimming and J lost 8 bases, with 18 bases between them. This CDR3 region has 13 residues. The germline V gene has CDR1 GTSNPN and CDR2 SVGIG (reference sequence). The DNA for the CDR3 is TGTGCCTGGGGCCTCCGGGGGTACTGGGGCTACACCTTC. Residues: CAWGLRGYWGYTF.

This clone has a single count. This chain uses TRBV7-8 with TRBJ2-2; TRBD2 agrees at 9 bases. CDR3 length: 15 amino acids. J gave up 6 bases and V 4 bases, and 6 bases lay outside the gene matches. Germline CDR1 SGHVS, CDR2 FQNEAQ. CDR3 in DNA: TGTGCCAGCAGCTCCCAGGGACTAGCTGCCGGGGAGCTGTTTTTT. Protein product: CASSSQGLAAGELFF.

This clone was recorded a few times. The gene calls are TRBV7-9 and TRBJ2-7; possible D gene TRBD1, 6 bases. Germline V gene data show CDR1 as SEHNR and CDR2 as FQNEAQ (reference sequence). With 5 bases removed from V and 6 bases from J, the gap between germline ends came to 17 bases. CDR3 length: 14 amino acids. CDR3 sequence: CASSPASGAREQYF. The CDR3 DNA follows: TGTGCCAGCAGCCCCGCCTCAGGGGCCCGCGAGCAGTACTTC.